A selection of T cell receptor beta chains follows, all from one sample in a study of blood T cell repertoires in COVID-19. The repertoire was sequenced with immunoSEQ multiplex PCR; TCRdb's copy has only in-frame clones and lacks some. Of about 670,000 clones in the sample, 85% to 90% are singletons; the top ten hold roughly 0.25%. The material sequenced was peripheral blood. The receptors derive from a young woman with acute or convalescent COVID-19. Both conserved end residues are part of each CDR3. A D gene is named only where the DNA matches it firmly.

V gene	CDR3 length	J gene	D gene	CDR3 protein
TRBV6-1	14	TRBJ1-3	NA	CASSDSGRGNTIYF
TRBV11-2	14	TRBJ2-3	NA	CASSFGGNTDTQYF
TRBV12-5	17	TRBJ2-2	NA	CASGLVNRARGTGELFF
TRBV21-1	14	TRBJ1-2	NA	CASSKLGHHYGYTF
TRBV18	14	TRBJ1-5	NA	CASSPGGINQPQHF
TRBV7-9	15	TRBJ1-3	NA	CASSLEGGRGNTIYF
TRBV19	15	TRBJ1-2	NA	CASSIGFQGIDGYTF
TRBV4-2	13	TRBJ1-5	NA	CASSQAVDKSQHF
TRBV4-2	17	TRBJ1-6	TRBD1	CASSQETTGAYNSPLHF
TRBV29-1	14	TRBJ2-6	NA	CSVGTGTGANVLTF
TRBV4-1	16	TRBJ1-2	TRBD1	CASSQFSTGTRYGYTF
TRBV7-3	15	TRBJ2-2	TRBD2	CASSALAGYTGELFF
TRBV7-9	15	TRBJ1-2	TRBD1	CASSRGDSYNYGYTF
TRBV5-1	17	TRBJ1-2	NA	CASSLITPGGGGYGYTF
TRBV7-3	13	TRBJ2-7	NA	CASSFSGMGEQYF
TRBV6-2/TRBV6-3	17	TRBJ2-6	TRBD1	CASSYGRDRFGANVLTF
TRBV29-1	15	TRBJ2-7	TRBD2	CSVEGTSGGIYEQYF
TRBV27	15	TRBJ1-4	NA	CASSLLGGEYEKLFF
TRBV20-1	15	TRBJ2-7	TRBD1	CSASEPGQGAYEQYF
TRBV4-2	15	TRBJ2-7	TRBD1	CASSHPGTGFSEQYF
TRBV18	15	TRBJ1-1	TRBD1	CASSPLDRPNTEAFF
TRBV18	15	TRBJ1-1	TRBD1	CASSYGTGLNTEAFF